The following is a T cell receptor (beta chain) sequence with its context. As yet, its antigen is unknown. The CDR3 is 13 residues long. The V and J ends lost 11 bases and 2 bases respectively, with 14 bases between them. CDR1 and CDR2 (germline): ENHRY, SYGVKD. This entry belongs to a study of post-analysis software for immune sequencing data. Background on the study: Patients with relapsing-remitting, secondary progressive and progressive-relapsing multiple sclerosis courses were all represented. Study-wide results and caveats: Significantly decreased normalized Chao1 diversity was recorded for multiple sclerosis patients relative to controls. Four to six TRBV segments (TRBV5-6, TRBV5-1 and TRBV20-1 among them) occurred more frequently in patients than in controls. Under the F measure, samples that were prepared in one batch clustered strongly together.

cDNA libraries of TCR beta carried unique molecular identifiers. The yield from roughly 1 to 10 million T cells was roughly 500,000 cDNA molecules in total. Via MiXCR, TCRdb re-called the PCR reads, giving one row per CDR3 protein. The data show approximately 730,000 distinct CDR3 sequences, 25% to 30% seen once. J is TRBJ2-3 and V is TRBV10-3, with a tentative D call TRBD2 (6 bases). Sequencing used blood. This receptor was taken from a girl between 5 and 17 years old with multiple sclerosis. CDR3 residues: CAVQSGLTDTQYF. DNA for the CDR3: TGTGCCGTCCAAAGCGGGCTCACAGATACGCAGTATTTT.